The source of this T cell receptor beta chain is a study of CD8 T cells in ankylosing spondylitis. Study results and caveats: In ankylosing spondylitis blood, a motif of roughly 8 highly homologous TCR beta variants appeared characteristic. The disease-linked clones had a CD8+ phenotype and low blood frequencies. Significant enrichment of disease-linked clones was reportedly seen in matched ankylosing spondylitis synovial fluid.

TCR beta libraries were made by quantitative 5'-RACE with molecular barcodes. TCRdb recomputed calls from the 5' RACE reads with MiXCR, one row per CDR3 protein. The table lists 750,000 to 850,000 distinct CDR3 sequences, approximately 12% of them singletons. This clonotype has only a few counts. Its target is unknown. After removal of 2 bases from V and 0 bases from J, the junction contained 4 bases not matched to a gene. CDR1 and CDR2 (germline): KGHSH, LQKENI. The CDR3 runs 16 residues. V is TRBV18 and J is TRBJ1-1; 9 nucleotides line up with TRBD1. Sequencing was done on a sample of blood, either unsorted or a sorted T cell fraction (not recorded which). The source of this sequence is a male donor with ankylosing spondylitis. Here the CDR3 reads CASSPDRGDMNTEAFF. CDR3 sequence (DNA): TGTGCCAGCTCACCAGACAGGGGGGATATGAACACTGAAGCTTTCTTT.